Listed below are T cell receptor beta chains from one sample, sequenced in a study of identical twins. MiXCR was run by TCRdb on the 5' RACE reads, yielding one entry per CDR3 protein. The top ten hold 2.5% to 3.5% of the sample, which has approximately 590,000 distinct CDR3 sequences, 9.6% seen once. These data are also associated with another study on yellow fever vaccine responses in identical twins.

The source material was PBMCs. The receptor set was obtained from a woman between 18 and 29 years old in good health. CDR3s include the opening cysteine and the closing phenylalanine or tryptophan. Only part of the rows carry a size: once, few, many, or a class if the clone is expanded.

J gene: TRBJ2-2; clone size: many; V gene: TRBV29-1; CDR3 protein: CSVATGTSGYTGELFF
J gene: TRBJ2-7; clone size: few; V gene: TRBV19; CDR3 protein: CASDRGAF
J gene: TRBJ2-3; clone size: NA; V gene: TRBV10-3; CDR3 protein: CAIRLQGATSLDTQYF
J gene: TRBJ2-6; clone size: few; V gene: TRBV2; CDR3 protein: CASTPQTGANVLTF
J gene: TRBJ2-2; clone size: few; V gene: TRBV21-1; CDR3 protein: CASSKPRQGAPRDTGELFF
J gene: TRBJ2-3; clone size: few; V gene: TRBV15; CDR3 protein: CATSAMRAWSTDTQYF
J gene: TRBJ2-7; clone size: NA; V gene: TRBV20-1; CDR3 protein: CSAREITEQYF
J gene: TRBJ2-4; clone size: many; V gene: TRBV7-2; CDR3 protein: CASSLDRGANIQYF
J gene: TRBJ2-7; clone size: few; V gene: TRBV6-2/TRBV6-3; CDR3 protein: CASSYGRNYEQYF
J gene: TRBJ1-1; clone size: few; V gene: TRBV3-1; CDR3 protein: CASSPRQGADEAFF
J gene: TRBJ2-1; clone size: few; V gene: TRBV19; CDR3 protein: CASSISVGARGEQFF
J gene: TRBJ2-1; clone size: many; V gene: TRBV20-1; CDR3 protein: CSARDRLAGVYNEQFF
J gene: TRBJ2-3; clone size: NA; V gene: TRBV11-2; CDR3 protein: CASSFRGNTQYF
J gene: TRBJ2-7; clone size: many; V gene: TRBV5-1; CDR3 protein: CASSLGRTTYEQYF
J gene: TRBJ2-1; clone size: NA; V gene: TRBV18; CDR3 protein: CASSPTSGRATEQFF
J gene: TRBJ1-1; clone size: many; V gene: TRBV7-9; CDR3 protein: CASSWGIGINTEAFF
J gene: TRBJ1-5; clone size: NA; V gene: TRBV12-3/TRBV12-4; CDR3 protein: CASSRDRGVQPQHF
J gene: TRBJ1-2; clone size: NA; V gene: TRBV2; CDR3 protein: CASRTSQGARNGYTF
J gene: TRBJ1-1; clone size: NA; V gene: TRBV12-3/TRBV12-4; CDR3 protein: CASSQTGGFGTEAFF
J gene: TRBJ1-1; clone size: NA; V gene: TRBV28; CDR3 protein: CASATGGNTEAFF
J gene: TRBJ2-2; clone size: many; V gene: TRBV10-1; CDR3 protein: CASSGPLNTGELFF
J gene: TRBJ2-1; clone size: NA; V gene: TRBV28; CDR3 protein: CASSQIGTSYNEQFF
J gene: TRBJ1-5; clone size: many; V gene: TRBV20-1; CDR3 protein: CSARELQGLNQPQHF
J gene: TRBJ1-1; clone size: NA; V gene: TRBV7-2; CDR3 protein: CASSLGVWSGRTTEAFF
J gene: TRBJ1-2; clone size: few; V gene: TRBV9; CDR3 protein: CASSRQEGYGYTF
J gene: TRBJ2-7; clone size: few; V gene: TRBV4-3; CDR3 protein: CASSQGIIGTRYF
J gene: TRBJ2-7; clone size: many; V gene: TRBV29-1; CDR3 protein: CSAIGGVYEQYF
J gene: TRBJ2-7; clone size: NA; V gene: TRBV29-1; CDR3 protein: CSVRGQASYEQYF
J gene: TRBJ1-1; clone size: NA; V gene: TRBV15; CDR3 protein: CATSITRNTEAFF
J gene: TRBJ2-7; clone size: NA; V gene: TRBV29-1; CDR3 protein: CSVEVPLGSYEQYF
J gene: TRBJ2-3; clone size: NA; V gene: TRBV5-1; CDR3 protein: CASSGWDGTTDTQYF
J gene: TRBJ2-3; clone size: NA; V gene: TRBV7-3; CDR3 protein: CASSPDRGGTQYF
J gene: TRBJ2-7; clone size: NA; V gene: TRBV15; CDR3 protein: CATSRVGADRAKYEQYF
J gene: TRBJ1-1; clone size: few; V gene: TRBV7-6; CDR3 protein: CASSLAPRTEAFF
J gene: TRBJ2-1; clone size: NA; V gene: TRBV6-2/TRBV6-3; CDR3 protein: CASRDRGRAQFDEQFF
J gene: TRBJ2-7; clone size: many; V gene: TRBV12-3/TRBV12-4; CDR3 protein: CASSFLQAYEQYF
J gene: TRBJ1-2; clone size: NA; V gene: TRBV12-3/TRBV12-4; CDR3 protein: CASSSSPGQDSGYTF
J gene: TRBJ2-6; clone size: many; V gene: TRBV6-5; CDR3 protein: CASSSIGLAGVKGANVLTF
J gene: TRBJ2-3; clone size: many; V gene: TRBV7-2; CDR3 protein: CASSLTGTGGRDTQYF
J gene: TRBJ2-1; clone size: NA; V gene: TRBV11-2; CDR3 protein: CASSRRSGGRSANEQFF
J gene: TRBJ2-5; clone size: few; V gene: TRBV7-8; CDR3 protein: CASSFSRDEETQYF
J gene: TRBJ1-4; clone size: few; V gene: TRBV3-1; CDR3 protein: CASSPGALSRPTNEKLFF
J gene: TRBJ2-6; clone size: NA; V gene: TRBV12-3/TRBV12-4; CDR3 protein: CASNHRDSGANVLTF
J gene: TRBJ2-7; clone size: few; V gene: TRBV14; CDR3 protein: CASSQTGTRGEQYF
J gene: TRBJ1-1; clone size: many; V gene: TRBV4-2; CDR3 protein: CASSQDPLGTEAFF
J gene: TRBJ2-1; clone size: many; V gene: TRBV5-4; CDR3 protein: CASSFWTTYNEQFF
J gene: TRBJ1-2; clone size: NA; V gene: TRBV12-3/TRBV12-4; CDR3 protein: CASTRGIDYTF
J gene: TRBJ2-7; clone size: few; V gene: TRBV7-2; CDR3 protein: CASSLAPGGNEQYF
J gene: TRBJ1-2; clone size: NA; V gene: TRBV29-1; CDR3 protein: CSVATGSLYGYTF
J gene: TRBJ2-1; clone size: many; V gene: TRBV4-2; CDR3 protein: CASSQASGSSYNEQFF
J gene: TRBJ2-5; clone size: few; V gene: TRBV5-6; CDR3 protein: CASSLVSKGQETQYF
J gene: TRBJ2-3; clone size: NA; V gene: TRBV28; CDR3 protein: CASSLRSRGAQYF
J gene: TRBJ2-7; clone size: once; V gene: TRBV28; CDR3 protein: CASSSGRLEQHF
J gene: TRBJ1-4; clone size: many; V gene: TRBV20-1; CDR3 protein: CSARDLGEKLFF
J gene: TRBJ2-3; clone size: few; V gene: TRBV5-6; CDR3 protein: CASSLVGQPSTDTQYF